Each of the 27 T cell receptor beta chains below was sequenced from the same sample in a study of vaccination effects on CD4 cells after COVID-19. Antigen-specific CD4+ T cells expanded by the ViraFEST assay with viral peptide pools were then sequenced. Cells that had been cultured for 10 days were the source of isolated CD4+ T cells. Each participant received a vaccine that was either BNT162b2 or mRNA-1273, given as two doses. Their specific antigens are unknown. Assay: immunoSEQ multiplex PCR; the TCRdb copy retains only in-frame clones and omits some. The table includes some 74,000 clones, about 81% detected once. The material was CD4+ T cells from PBMCs cultured with HCoV-229E spike peptides, obtained after COVID-19 vaccination. These receptors originate from a human donor who received a COVID-19 vaccine.

The V and J genes are TRBV6-5 and TRBJ1-6, with no clear D. CDR1 MNHEY and CDR2 SVGAGI come from the germline V gene. The ends were cut back, 0 bases at V and 4 bases at J, with 10 bases in the middle. The CDR3 sequence is 16 residues long. The CDR3 bases are TGTGCCAGCAGTTACTCGATTTCCTTATATAATTCACCCCTCCACTTT. Protein sequence: CASSYSISLYNSPLHF.

The genes are TRBV19 and TRBJ2-3; D ambiguous. Germline V gene lookup returns CDR1 LNHDA and CDR2 SQIVND (reference sequence). CDR3 length: 14 amino acids. V lost 5 bases and J lost 0, with 9 bases in between. CDR3 sequence (DNA): TGTGCCAGTAGTCTTGGGTCTAGCACAGATACGCAGTATTTT. Amino acids: CASSLGSSTDTQYF.

The chain carries TRBV4-1 and TRBJ2-7; possibly TRBD2 for D (6 bases). V shed 7 bases and J shed 6 bases, with 10 bases lying between them. Per the germline V gene, CDR1 is MGHRA and CDR2 is YSYEKL. The CDR3 extends over 11 amino acids. Here the CDR3 reads CASKEGGEQYV. The CDR3 DNA is TGCGCCAGCAAGGAGGGTGGCGAGCAGTACGTC.

The rearrangement joins TRBV7-3 to TRBJ1-1; 10 nucleotides agree with TRBD1. Germline CDR1 SGHTA, CDR2 FQGTGA. V shed 3 bases and J 5 bases; nucleotides not matched to a gene: 6. CDR3 length: 15 residues. CDR3 amino acids: CASSLGVGQGTEAFF. The CDR3 nucleotides are TGTGCCAGCAGCTTGGGGGTGGGACAGGGGACTGAAGCTTTCTTT.

This clone was detected only once. The rearrangement links TRBV6-5 to TRBJ1-4; D is ambiguous. Germline assignment: CDR1 MNHEY and CDR2 SVGAGI. CDR3 length: 15 residues. Between the trimmed V and J ends, which lost 6 bases and 0 bases, there was a span of 11 bases. CDR3 DNA sequence: TGTGCCAGCAGAACCTACTATGCAACTAATGAAAAACTGTTTTTT. Encoded protein: CASRTYYATNEKLFF.

The chain carries TRBV12-5 and TRBJ1-5; weak D call: TRBD1 (5 bases). With 0 bases removed from V and 5 bases from J, the gap between germline ends came to 14 bases. This CDR3 region has 16 residues. Germline assignment: CDR1 LGHNT and CDR2 FRNRAP. CDR3 in DNA: TGTGCTAGTGGTTTGGTACTGGGGCTGGGGGATCAGCCCCAGCATTTT. Translation gives CASGLVLGLGDQPQHF.

As DNA, the CDR3 is TGTGCCTGGAGTGTCGGGGTCTCCGGGGAGCTGTTTTTT. Translated, it gives CAWSVGVSGELFF. The V call is TRBV30, the J call TRBJ2-2, with D maybe TRBD2 (5 bases). Germline lookup yields CDR1 GTSNPN and CDR2 SVGIG (reference sequence). Trimming shortened V by 0 bases and J by 6 bases, and 8 bases separated the two germline ends. The CDR3 totals 13 residues.

This clone was counted only a few times. CDR3 sequence (DNA): TGTGCCAGCAGCCTAAGCCTTTCATACACCGGGGAGCTGTTTTTT. It translates to CASSLSLSYTGELFF. V is TRBV9 and J is TRBJ2-2; D is unclear. The CDR3 spans 15 residues. V was clipped by 4 bases and J by 3 bases, with 13 bases between them. Per the germline V gene, CDR1 is SGDLS and CDR2 is YYNGEE. Looking up the rest from reference TRBV9 and TRBJ2-2 gives the full variable domain: DSGVTQTPKHLITATGQRVTLRCSPRSGDLSVYWYQQSLDQGLQFLIQYYNGEERAKGNILERFSAQQFPDLHSELNLSSLELGDSALYFCASSLSLSYTGELFFGEGSRLTVL.

This CDR3 is CAWSSSRTFGTDTQYF. In nucleotides, the CDR3 is TGTGCCTGGAGTTCCAGCAGGACTTTTGGCACAGATACGCAGTATTTT. V gene TRBV30 combines with J gene TRBJ2-3; D possibly corresponds to TRBD2 (5 bases). CDR1 and CDR2 from the germline V gene are GTSNPN and SVGIG (reference sequence). V was cut by 2 bases and J by 1 base, with 16 bases left in between. The CDR3 spans 16 residues.

The V gene is TRBV5-1, the J gene TRBJ2-1, with D perhaps TRBD1 or TRBD2 (5 bases each). From germline, CDR1 is SGHRS and CDR2 YFSETQ. V shed 3 bases and J shed 6 bases, with 13 bases lying between them. The CDR3 runs 14 residues. This chain's CDR3 is CASSSSGTINEQFF. Here the CDR3 DNA reads TGCGCCAGCAGCTCCTCCGGGACGATCAATGAGCAGTTCTTC.

A word on this clone: The identical CDR3 is also encoded by other nucleotide sequences in the sample. The gene calls are TRBV28 and TRBJ1-5, with a tentative D call TRBD1 (6 bases). The germline V and J ends were trimmed by 8 bases and 1 base, with 12 bases remaining between them. Germline assignment: CDR1 MDHEN and CDR2 SYDVKM. CDR3 length equals 14 residues. CDR3 DNA: TGTGCCAGCCGACAGGTCCCAAGCAATCAGCCCCAGCATTTT. Residues: CASRQVPSNQPQHF.

The chain uses TRBV6-5 and TRBJ2-1, with D tentatively TRBD1 (6 bases). The CDR3 contains 15 residues. Trimming removed 2 bases from V and 3 bases from J, with 11 bases in between. Germline CDR1 and CDR2: MNHEY and SVGAGI. In DNA, the CDR3 is TGTGCCAGCAGTTACCAAGGGACATACTACAATGAGCAGTTCTTC. Its protein product is CASSYQGTYYNEQFF.

This chain uses TRBV5-1 with TRBJ1-6; no firm D call. Germline assignment: CDR1 SGHRS and CDR2 YFSETQ. The CDR3 is 14 amino acids. V lost 2 bases and J lost 7, with 10 bases in between. CDR3 amino acids: CASSLREQNSPLHF. The CDR3, as DNA: TGCGCCAGCAGCTTAAGGGAGCAAAATTCACCCCTCCACTTT.

The chain uses TRBV23-1 and TRBJ2-7; 8 positions agree with TRBD1. TRBV23-1 is flagged as an ORF with uncertain function. The ends lost 0 bases at V and 6 bases at J; junction bases unmatched: 10. The CDR3 is 16 residues long. The CDR3 is CASSQSGGQGLSEQYV. For the CDR3, the DNA is TGCGCCAGCAGTCAATCAGGCGGACAGGGCTTATCCGAGCAGTACGTC.

The CDR3, as DNA: TGTGCCAGCACCGTACAGGGGGCTCTTACTGAAGCTTTCTTT. Translation: CASTVQGALTEAFF. This sequence joins TRBV6-5 and TRBJ1-1, with 9 bases aligning to TRBD1. The germline gives CDR1 MNHEY, CDR2 SVGAGI. The trim removed 7 bases at V and 5 bases at J, leaving 8 bases unmatched. This CDR3 comprises 14 residues.

The chain links TRBV5-4 to TRBJ2-1, with D possibly matching TRBD2 (6 bases). This CDR3 has 14 amino acids. Trimming shortened V by 4 bases and J by 5 bases, and 13 bases separated the two germline ends. Germline CDR1 and CDR2: SGHNT and YYREEE (reference sequence). CDR3 in amino acids: CASSRDGGDNEQFF. For the CDR3, the DNA is TGTGCCAGCAGCCGGGACGGGGGAGACAATGAGCAGTTCTTC.

The rearrangement joins TRBV7-2 to TRBJ2-1; a weak D match, TRBD2 (6 bases). V shed 5 bases and J shed 3 bases, with 14 bases lying between them. Germline CDR1 SGHTA, CDR2 FQGNSA. The CDR3 runs 15 residues. DNA of the CDR3: TGTGCCAGCAGCCCGAGGGACTCGATCTACAATGAGCAGTTCTTC. Its translation: CASSPRDSIYNEQFF.

The genes are TRBV18 and TRBJ1-2, with D uncertain. The length of the CDR3 is 13 residues. Germline CDR1 reads KGHSH; CDR2 reads LQKENI. The ends were cut back, 3 bases at V and 8 bases at J, with 13 bases in the middle. The CDR3 coding sequence is TGTGCCAGCTCACCCCTTGGCAGAGAGGGCTACACCTTC. It codes for CASSPLGREGYTF.

CDR3 protein: CASSLTRANTGELFF. CDR3 bases: TGCGCCAGCAGCTTGACACGGGCGAACACCGGGGAGCTGTTTTTT. The chain joins TRBV5-1 to TRBJ2-2; D is unclear. From germline, CDR1 is SGHRS and CDR2 YFSETQ. V lost 1 base and J lost 0, with 7 bases in between. This CDR3 is built from 15 residues.

DNA of the CDR3: TGTGCCTCCGGGACTAGCGTCCTAGGGCGGGAGACCCAGTACTTC. This sequence encodes CASGTSVLGRETQYF. V and J are TRBV10-3 and TRBJ2-5; TRBD2 agrees at 10 bases. Germline CDR1 is ENHRY and CDR2 is SYGVKD. CDR3 length equals 15 residues. V trimming: 11 bases; J trimming: 5 bases; junction bases outside the gene matches: 14.

CDR3: CASGGAGAGELFF. The CDR3, as DNA: TGCGCCAGCGGCGGAGCGGGGGCCGGGGAGCTGTTTTTT. The V call is TRBV10-1, the J call TRBJ2-2, with 8 bases identical to TRBD2. This CDR3 is built from 13 residues. V shed 8 bases and J 6 bases; nucleotides not matched to a gene: 5. Germline loops: CDR1 WNHNN, CDR2 SYGVQD (reference sequence).

This clone was observed a few times. The genes are TRBV2 and TRBJ1-5; a possible D gene is TRBD1 (6 bases). The germline CDR1 and CDR2 sequences are SNHLY and FYNNEI. Trimming took 3 bases from V and 6 from J, leaving 15 bases between them. This CDR3 has 15 residues. CDR3 in amino acids: CASSEQGMLGQPQHF. The CDR3 DNA sequence: TGTGCCAGCAGTGAGCAGGGGATGTTAGGTCAGCCCCAGCATTTT.

The chain uses TRBV2 and TRBJ2-1; 14 nucleotides match TRBD2. V lost 6 bases, J lost 5 bases, and 6 bases stayed unmatched. The length of the CDR3 is 16 residues. Germline values: CDR1 SNHLY, CDR2 FYNNEI. The CDR3 loop is CASRRLGLAGDNEQFF. The CDR3 DNA is TGTGCCAGCAGGAGGTTGGGACTAGCGGGGGACAATGAGCAGTTCTTC.

The chain has TRBV21-1 and TRBJ2-5; the DNA was not used to check the table's D call, TRBD2. TRBV21-1 is tagged as a pseudogene. This CDR3 has 16 amino acids. In nucleotides, the CDR3 is TGTGCCAGCAGCTTACGTCGTCTAGTTACAATCGAGACCCAGTACTTC. This codes for CASSLRRLVTIETQYF.

This clone was seen more than once but under ten times. DNA for the CDR3: TGCGCCAGCAGCCAGATGGGACTAGCCAAAAACATTCAGTACTTC. Translation gives CASSQMGLAKNIQYF. The gene calls are TRBV4-1 and TRBJ2-4; maybe TRBD2 (6 bases). The CDR3 spans 15 residues. In germline, CDR1 is MGHRA, CDR2 YSYEKL. The germline V and J ends were trimmed by 3 bases and 0 bases, with 9 bases remaining between them.

This chain joins TRBV4-1 and TRBJ2-2; 11 bases line up with TRBD2. The CDR3 contains 20 residues. The germline gives CDR1 MGHRA, CDR2 YSYEKL. V was clipped by 4 bases and J by 0 bases; unmatched bases: 13. The CDR3 region is CASSPIPGLAVYANTGELFF. Written as DNA, the CDR3 is TGCGCCAGCAGCCCCATACCGGGACTAGCGGTATACGCGAACACCGGGGAGCTGTTTTTT.

The sample holds one count of this clone. J is TRBJ2-3 and V is TRBV2; the D is unclear. CDR1 and CDR2 from the germline V gene are SNHLY and FYNNEI. This CDR3 is 12 amino acids long. V was clipped by 8 bases and J by 6 bases, with 12 bases between them. The CDR3 sequence is CASSRPRDTQYF. CDR3 sequence (DNA): TGTGCCAGCTCGCGACCAAGGGATACGCAGTATTTT.